The 27 T cell receptor beta chains below were found in one sample sequenced in a study of cytomegalovirus exposure and HLA in healthy donors. The PCR employed 60 Vbeta primers together with 13 Jbeta primers. Produced via immunoSEQ multiplex PCR; TCRdb's table is partial and in-frame only. In the table there are around 120,000 clones, approximately 76% of which are singletons. Sequencing used PBMCs. Source of these receptors: a man aged 55 to 70 in good health and CMV-seropositive.

A few counts support this clone. The chain uses TRBV15 and TRBJ2-1; a possible D gene is TRBD1 (5 bases). Germline V lookup: CDR1 LNHNV, CDR2 YYDKDF (reference sequence). The CDR3 extends over 15 amino acids. Trimming removed 0 bases from V and 5 bases from J, with 11 bases in between. In DNA, the CDR3 is TGTGCCACCAGCAGAGATAGCAGGGATAACAATGAGCAGTTCTTC. It yields the protein CATSRDSRDNNEQFF.

The chain joins TRBV6-1 to TRBJ1-6; 7 positions match TRBD1. Germline lookup yields CDR1 MNHNS and CDR2 SASEGT. Germline trimming cut 6 bases from V and 4 bases from J; bases unmatched to any gene: 6. The CDR3 sequence is 15 residues long. DNA of the CDR3: TGTGCCAGCAGAAGAGGGGACAGTTATAATTCACCCCTCCACTTT. Amino acids: CASRRGDSYNSPLHF.

The genes are TRBV9 and TRBJ2-1; possibly TRBD2 for D (7 bases). V was clipped by 4 bases and J by 1 base, with 18 bases between them. This CDR3 is 17 amino acids long. CDR1 and CDR2 from the germline V gene are SGDLS and YYNGEE. The CDR3 reads CASSIEGGAGSYNEQFF. In DNA, the CDR3 is TGTGCCAGCAGCATCGAGGGGGGGGCAGGGTCCTACAATGAGCAGTTCTTC.

The rearrangement links TRBV28 to TRBJ1-5; 7 bases fit TRBD1. Germline V gene data show CDR1 as MDHEN and CDR2 as SYDVKM. Losses at the gene ends were 2 bases for V and 1 base for J; bases not matched to a gene: 5. This CDR3 has 16 residues. The CDR3 coding sequence is TGTGCCAGCAGTTTAGCGACAGGGCTGAGCAATCAGCCCCAGCATTTT. Its protein is CASSLATGLSNQPQHF.

This clone was seen only once. J is TRBJ2-7 and V is TRBV15; 9 nucleotides agree with TRBD1. The CDR3 runs 15 residues. V gave up 1 base and J gave up 6 bases; unmatched junction bases: 7. Germline V gene sequence: CDR1 LNHNV, CDR2 YYDKDF (reference sequence). CDR3 nucleotides: TGTGCCACCAGCAGAGGGGACAGGGCTTTCTCCGAGCAGTACTTC. This encodes CATSRGDRAFSEQYF.

The rearrangement links TRBV28 to TRBJ2-7, with D perhaps matching TRBD1 (6 bases). Germline V gene data show CDR1 as MDHEN and CDR2 as SYDVKM. The CDR3 covers 14 residues. The V gene lost 5 bases and the J gene lost 0 bases, with 11 bases spanning the gap. The CDR3, as DNA: TGTGCCAGCAGTACTACAGGGAGCTCCTACGAGCAGTACTTC. This translates into CASSTTGSSYEQYF.

This clone was detected only a few times. V gene TRBV19 combines with J gene TRBJ1-5; TRBD1 might be the D (6 bases). This CDR3 contains 14 residues. Trimming removed 4 bases at V and 1 base at J, with 8 bases between. Germline assignment: CDR1 LNHDA and CDR2 SQIVND (reference sequence). CDR3 sequence (DNA): TGTGCCAGTAGTAAACAGGGAAGCAATCAGCCCCAGCATTTT. This encodes CASSKQGSNQPQHF.

The V gene is TRBV21-1, the J gene TRBJ2-5; the D call TRBD1 from the table was never checked on the DNA. TRBV21-1 is a documented pseudogene. The CDR3 consists of 14 residues. CDR3 sequence (DNA): TGTGCCAGCAGCAAAGCGAGAGGGGGTAAGACCCAGTACTTC. It translates to CASSKARGGKTQYF.

The chain employs TRBV4-1 and TRBJ2-7, with D possibly TRBD2 on 6 matching bases. Germline lookup yields CDR1 MGHRA and CDR2 YSYEKL. The CDR3 runs to 13 residues. The V end was cut by 5 bases, the J end by 5 bases, with 13 bases between. The CDR3 loop is CASSVGRRDEQYF. Here the CDR3 DNA reads TGCGCCAGCAGCGTCGGGAGACGGGACGAGCAGTACTTC.

The chain has TRBV18 and TRBJ1-2; D may be TRBD1 (6 bases). Trimming left V 3 bases short and J 1 base short, with 24 bases between. The CDR3 length is 19 residues. Germline V lookup: CDR1 KGHSH, CDR2 LQKENI. CDR3 region: CASSPPNDRSKYSNYGYTF. The CDR3 DNA is TGTGCCAGCTCACCCCCAAACGACAGGTCAAAATACAGTAACTATGGCTACACCTTC.

This clone has only one observation. The chain couples TRBV29-1 to TRBJ2-5; D might be TRBD2 (6 bases). This CDR3 contains 14 residues. CDR1 is SQVTM, CDR2 ANQGSEA, per germline. Trimming removed 4 bases at V and 11 bases at J, with 23 bases between. CDR3 sequence: CSVGSWASDREQYF. The DNA of the CDR3 is TGCAGCGTTGGGTCGTGGGCCTCGGACCGGGAGCAGTACTTC.

The chain has TRBV29-1 and TRBJ2-1; 11 positions agree with TRBD2. CDR1 is SQVTM and CDR2 is ANQGSEA in the germline V gene. The CDR3 consists of 15 residues. The junction had 10 bases not matched to a gene; V was cut back by 7 bases and J by 5 bases. CDR3 nucleotides: TGCAGCGCCCTTAGCGGGAGGGGGCTGAACAATGAGCAGTTCTTC. Translated, it gives CSALSGRGLNNEQFF.

This sequence joins TRBV28 and TRBJ2-3, with 9 bases lining up with TRBD2. Germline V CDR1 and CDR2: MDHEN, SYDVKM. The junction had 6 bases not matched to a gene; V was cut back by 3 bases and J by 2 bases. The CDR3 loop spans 16 amino acids. The CDR3 is CASSFRLAGITDTQYF. The DNA of the CDR3 is TGTGCCAGCAGTTTTAGGCTAGCGGGAATCACAGATACGCAGTATTTT. Full variable domain (missing parts from reference TRBV28 and TRBJ2-3): DVKVTQSSRYLVKRTGEKVFLECVQDMDHENMFWYRQDPGLGLRLIYFSYDVKMKEKGDIPEGYSVSREKKERFSLILESASTNQTSMYLCASSFRLAGITDTQYFGPGTRLTVL.

The V gene is TRBV7-3, the J gene TRBJ1-1, with unresolved D. The germline CDR1 and CDR2 sequences are SGHTA and FQGTGA. CDR3 size: 13 residues. Trimming pared 5 bases from V and 0 bases from J, leaving 7 bases between. DNA of the CDR3: TGTGCCAGCAGCCAACACGTGAACACTGAAGCTTTCTTT. Residues: CASSQHVNTEAFF.

Only a few counts were recorded for this clone. The chain has TRBV5-1 and TRBJ1-3; TRBD1 aligns across 7 bases. The CDR3 contains 16 residues. J was trimmed by 0 bases and V by 4 bases; bases with no gene match: 7. Germline-derived CDR1 and CDR2 are SGHRS and YFSETQ. The CDR3 here is CASSMGQPHSGNTIYF. The CDR3 nucleotides are TGCGCCAGCAGCATGGGACAGCCCCACTCTGGAAACACCATATATTTT. The whole variable domain, remainder taken from reference TRBV5-1 and TRBJ1-3, is KAGVTQTPRYLIKTRGQQVTLSCSPISGHRSVSWYQQTPGQGLQFLFEYFSETQRNKGNFPGRFSGRQFSNSRSEMNVSTLELGDSALYLCASSMGQPHSGNTIYFGEGSWLTVV.

The rearrangement uses TRBV10-1 and TRBJ1-1; 7 positions match TRBD1. CDR3 length: 13 amino acids. Looked up from germline, CDR1 is WNHNN and CDR2 is SYGVQD (reference sequence). After removal of 7 bases from V and 1 base from J, the junction contained 3 bases not matched to a gene. CDR3 sequence reads: CASTRGANTEAFF. CDR3 bases: TGCGCCAGCACCAGGGGGGCGAACACTGAAGCTTTCTTT.

The chain is built from TRBV5-4 and TRBJ2-2; TRBD2 aligns across 12 bases. With 3 bases clipped from V and 8 bases from J, the junction kept 5 bases outside the gene matches. Germline loops: CDR1 SGHNT, CDR2 YYREEE (reference sequence). The CDR3 is made up of 15 amino acids. Written as DNA, the CDR3 is TGTGCCAGCAGCTCTAGCGGGGGGGCCCTGGGGGAGCTGTTTTTT. Protein product: CASSSSGGALGELFF.

The chain joins TRBV13 to TRBJ2-3, with D uncertain. CDR1 PRHDT and CDR2 FYEKMQ come from the germline V gene (reference sequence). This CDR3 region has 12 residues. V gave up 4 bases and J gave up 4 bases, with 6 bases separating them. This CDR3 is CASSSLSDTQYF. The CDR3 DNA reads TGTGCCAGCAGCTCCCTCTCAGATACGCAGTATTTT.

V is TRBV4-1 and J is TRBJ1-1, with TRBD1 identical over 7 bases. Germline CDR1 and CDR2: MGHRA and YSYEKL. V shed 4 bases and J 0 bases; nucleotides not matched to a gene: 2. CDR3 length: 14 amino acids. CDR3 amino acids: CASSRGQVNTEAFF. The CDR3 DNA reads as TGCGCCAGCAGCCGAGGACAGGTGAACACTGAAGCTTTCTTT.

The V gene is TRBV11-2, the J gene TRBJ1-1; 7 nucleotides line up with TRBD1. The V segment lost 5 bases and the J segment 1 base; nucleotides outside the gene matches: 4. Looked up from germline, CDR1 is SGHAT and CDR2 is FQNNGV. The CDR3 has 14 residues. CDR3 sequence: CASSPAGGNTEAFF. CDR3 DNA sequence: TGTGCCAGCAGCCCAGCAGGGGGGAACACTGAAGCTTTCTTT.

The chain has TRBV28 and TRBJ1-4; D is unclear. The germline V gene encodes CDR1 MDHEN and CDR2 SYDVKM. The CDR3 has 14 amino acids. The V end lost 3 bases, the J end lost 4 bases, and 9 bases lay between the germline ends. CDR3 bases: TGTGCCAGCAGTTTGGGTGCGGGTAATGAAAAACTGTTTTTT. Encoded protein: CASSLGAGNEKLFF.

This rearrangement joins TRBV28 to TRBJ1-4; D might be TRBD1 (6 bases). Germline CDR1 and CDR2: MDHEN and SYDVKM. Trimming removed 5 bases at V and 6 bases at J, with 13 bases between. This CDR3 contains 14 residues. The CDR3 DNA is TGTGCCAGCAGTCCCGGGACACCAGATGAAAAACTGTTTTTT. This encodes CASSPGTPDEKLFF.

This clone is judged medium-sized. The chain combines TRBV6-4 with TRBJ1-5; D possibly corresponds to TRBD1 (5 bases). CDR1 and CDR2 from the germline V gene are MRHNA and SNTAGT. Trimming took off 3 bases at V and 5 bases at J, with 11 bases between the two ends. The CDR3 loop spans 14 amino acids. The CDR3 sequence is CASSEKGEDQPQHF. CDR3 DNA sequence: TGTGCCAGCAGTGAGAAAGGGGAGGATCAGCCCCAGCATTTT.

CDR3 sequence: CAISEWSSLFYGGYTF. The CDR3 DNA follows: TGTGCCATCAGTGAATGGAGCTCACTCTTCTATGGGGGCTACACCTTC. V usage is TRBV10-3 and J usage is TRBJ1-2; D unresolved. V dropped 3 bases and J dropped 8 bases, with 22 bases sitting between them. The CDR3 contains 16 residues. CDR1 and CDR2 from the germline V gene are ENHRY and SYGVKD.

The V gene is TRBV10-3, the J gene TRBJ1-1; no firm D call. V lost 4 bases, J lost 3 bases, and 15 bases lay in between. The length of the CDR3 is 15 residues. The germline V gene has CDR1 ENHRY and CDR2 SYGVKD. CDR3 sequence (DNA): TGTGCCATCAGTGGATCGACCCGTAGCCACACTGAAGCTTTCTTT. It codes for CAISGSTRSHTEAFF.

The chain joins TRBV5-8 to TRBJ2-3; the D gene is possibly TRBD2 (5 bases). Germline CDR1 and CDR2: SGHTS and YDEGEE. V lost 2 bases and J 3 bases, leaving 10 bases between the germline ends. The CDR3 covers 14 residues. CDR3 sequence (DNA): TGTGCCAGCAGCTTCCGGGAAGGGACAGATACGCAGTATTTT. It specifies CASSFREGTDTQYF.

The CDR3 DNA follows: TGTGCCAGTAGTATAGTACCAGGGATGGCTGAAGCTTTCTTT. Translation: CASSIVPGMAEAFF. V is TRBV19 and J is TRBJ1-1, with D possibly TRBD1 on 5 matching bases. The germline V and J ends were trimmed by 1 base and 6 bases, with 12 bases remaining between them. Germline CDR1 reads LNHDA; CDR2 reads SQIVND (reference sequence). This CDR3 region has 14 residues.